This TCR beta chain came from a study of CD8 T cells in Susac syndrome. Findings of the study overall: The study conceded that relatively few individuals underwent its TCR sequencing and HLA analysis.

An input of roughly 0.45 to 1 ug of RNA was subjected to reverse transcription using random hexamers. TCRdb processed the immunoSEQ multiplex PCR reads anew with MiXCR; each CDR3 protein has one entry. The sample holds some 170,000 distinct CDR3 sequences, approximately 94% seen once. Sequencing targeted TCR beta in blood CD8+ and CD4+ T cells. Concerning this clonotype: Its antigen is unknown.

CDR1 is MDHEN, CDR2 SYDVKM, per germline. Trimming at V came to 3 bases and at J to 6 bases, leaving 11 bases not matched to a gene. CDR3 size: 16 residues. Sequenced material: CD4+ T cells from PBMCs. The J gene is TRBJ2-4, the V gene TRBV28, with 7 nucleotides matching TRBD2. The source of this sequence is a human donor in good health. The CDR3 coding sequence is TGTGCCAGCAGTTTGGCCGGACTAGGGGCGGGAAACATTCAGTACTTC. Its protein product is CASSLAGLGAGNIQYF.